Listed here is a single T cell receptor beta chain. No antigen is known for it. Previously described methods and listed TCR primers were employed for the bulk TCR libraries. TCRdb reanalysed the PCR reads using MiXCR and keeps one entry per CDR3 protein. Of about half a million distinct CDR3 sequences in the sample, roughly 23% are singletons; the top ten hold approximately 0.84%. Based on a CD8+CD4-CCR7+CD45RA+ profile, naive CD8 T cells were sorted. The entry originates in a study of molecular identifiers for immune sequencing clone quantification. General study points: Spiked-in Jurkat TCR RNA corresponding to one cell was reported as detectable against more than 750,000 naive cells. Clones that had above 20 RNA copies took up over 98% of effector molecules but under 1% in naive cells.

The germline V gene has CDR1 SGDLS and CDR2 YYNGEE. The CDR3 runs to 13 residues. V lost 0 bases and J lost 7, with 10 bases in between. This sequence originates from a human donor in good health. Some libraries in this study had Jurkat cell RNA spiked in. Sequencing used naive CD8+ T cells from blood, with Jurkat cell RNA spiked in. Indicated subset: FACS-sorted CD8+CD4-CCR7+CD45RA+ naive T cells. The V call is TRBV9, the J call TRBJ2-5; D gene ambiguous. In nucleotides, the CDR3 is TGTGCCAGCAGCGTAGTCCAGAAGGGGACCCAGTACTTC. It codes for CASSVVQKGTQYF.